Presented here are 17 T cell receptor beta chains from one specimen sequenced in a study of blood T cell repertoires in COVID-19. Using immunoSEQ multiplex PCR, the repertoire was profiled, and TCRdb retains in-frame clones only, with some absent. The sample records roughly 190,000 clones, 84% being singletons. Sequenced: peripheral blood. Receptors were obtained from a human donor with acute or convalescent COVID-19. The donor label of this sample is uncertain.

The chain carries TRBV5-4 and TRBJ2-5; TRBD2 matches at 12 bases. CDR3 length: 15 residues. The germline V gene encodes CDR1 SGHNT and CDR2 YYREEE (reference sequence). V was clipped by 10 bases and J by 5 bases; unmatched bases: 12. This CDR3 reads CAGRTSGVLGETQYF. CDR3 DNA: TGTGCCGGAAGGACTAGCGGGGTTTTAGGGGAGACCCAGTACTTC.

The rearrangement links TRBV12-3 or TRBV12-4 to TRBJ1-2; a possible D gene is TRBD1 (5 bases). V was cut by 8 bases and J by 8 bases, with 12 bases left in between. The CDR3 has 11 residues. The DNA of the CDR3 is TGTGCCAGCGGGGCCGTTTACGGCTACACCTTC. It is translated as CASGAVYGYTF.

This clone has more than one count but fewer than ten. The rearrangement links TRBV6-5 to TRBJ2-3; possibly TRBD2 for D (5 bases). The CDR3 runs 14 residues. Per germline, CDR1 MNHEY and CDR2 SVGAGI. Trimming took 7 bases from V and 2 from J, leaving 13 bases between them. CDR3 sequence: CASTPARATDTQYF. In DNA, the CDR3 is TGTGCCAGCACTCCAGCGCGGGCCACAGATACGCAGTATTTT.

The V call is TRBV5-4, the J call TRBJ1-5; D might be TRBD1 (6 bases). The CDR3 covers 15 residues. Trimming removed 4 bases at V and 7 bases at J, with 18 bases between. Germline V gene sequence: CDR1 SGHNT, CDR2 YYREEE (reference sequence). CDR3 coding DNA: TGTGCCAGCAGCGCGGCCGGGGGGGCTCCGCAGCCCCAGCATTTT. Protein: CASSAAGGAPQPQHF.

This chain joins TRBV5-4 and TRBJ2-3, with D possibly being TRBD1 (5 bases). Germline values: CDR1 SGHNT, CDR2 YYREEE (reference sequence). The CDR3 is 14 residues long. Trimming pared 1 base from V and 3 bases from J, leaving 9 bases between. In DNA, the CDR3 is TGTGCCAGCAGCTTGCCCAGGGTAACAGATACGCAGTATTTT. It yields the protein CASSLPRVTDTQYF. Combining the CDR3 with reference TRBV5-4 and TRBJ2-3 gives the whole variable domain ETGVTQSPTHLIKTRGQQVTLRCSSQSGHNTVSWYQQALGQGPQFIFQYYREEENGRGNFPPRFSGLQFPNYSSELNVNALELDDSALYLCASSLPRVTDTQYFGPGTRLTVL.

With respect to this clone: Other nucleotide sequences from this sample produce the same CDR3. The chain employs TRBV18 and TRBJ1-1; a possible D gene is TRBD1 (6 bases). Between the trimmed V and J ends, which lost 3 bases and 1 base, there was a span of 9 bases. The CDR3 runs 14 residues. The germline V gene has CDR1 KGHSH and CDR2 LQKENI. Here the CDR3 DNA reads TGTGCCAGCTCACCGTCGACAGGGAACACTGAAGCTTTCTTT. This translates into CASSPSTGNTEAFF.

For the CDR3, the DNA is TGTGCCAGCAGCTTCAGTGCAGGGGCCCCCTACGAGCAGTACTTC. This encodes CASSFSAGAPYEQYF. This sequence joins TRBV11-2 and TRBJ2-7; the D gene is possibly TRBD1 (6 bases). V was clipped by 3 bases and J by 2 bases, with 14 bases between them. This CDR3 has 15 amino acids. Germline CDR1 SGHAT, CDR2 FQNNGV.

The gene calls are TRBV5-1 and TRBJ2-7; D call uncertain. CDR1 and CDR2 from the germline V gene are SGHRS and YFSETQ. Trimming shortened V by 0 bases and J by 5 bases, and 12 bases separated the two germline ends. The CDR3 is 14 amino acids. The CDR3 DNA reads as TGCGCCAGCAGCTTGGAAGCCCCCAAACACGAGCAGTACTTC. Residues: CASSLEAPKHEQYF.

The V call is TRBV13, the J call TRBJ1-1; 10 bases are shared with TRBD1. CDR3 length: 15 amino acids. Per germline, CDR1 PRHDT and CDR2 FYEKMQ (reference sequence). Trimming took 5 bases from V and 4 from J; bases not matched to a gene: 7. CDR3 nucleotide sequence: TGTGCCAGCAGCCCGGGGGACAGGGGATTCACTGAAGCTTTCTTT. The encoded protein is CASSPGDRGFTEAFF.

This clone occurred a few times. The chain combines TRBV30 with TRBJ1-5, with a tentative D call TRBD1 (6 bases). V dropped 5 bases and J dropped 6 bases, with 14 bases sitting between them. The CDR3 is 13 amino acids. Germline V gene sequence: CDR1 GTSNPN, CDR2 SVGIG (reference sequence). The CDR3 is CAWHAGAGQPQHF. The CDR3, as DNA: TGTGCCTGGCATGCAGGGGCTGGTCAGCCCCAGCATTTT.

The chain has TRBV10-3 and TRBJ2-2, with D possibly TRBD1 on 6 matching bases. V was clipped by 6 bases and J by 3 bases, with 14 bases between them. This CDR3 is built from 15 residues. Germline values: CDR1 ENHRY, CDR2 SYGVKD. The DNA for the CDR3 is TGTGCCATCAGGCCCGGGACACGAGACACCGGGGAGCTGTTTTTT. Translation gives CAIRPGTRDTGELFF.

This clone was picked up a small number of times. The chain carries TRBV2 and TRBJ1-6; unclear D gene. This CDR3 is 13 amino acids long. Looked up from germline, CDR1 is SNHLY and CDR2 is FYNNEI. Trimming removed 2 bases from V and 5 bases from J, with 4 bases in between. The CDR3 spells CASSEQNNSPLHF. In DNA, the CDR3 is TGTGCCAGCAGTGAACAGAATAATTCACCCCTCCACTTT. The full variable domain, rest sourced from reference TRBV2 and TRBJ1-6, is EPEVTQTPSHQVTQMGQEVILRCVPISNHLYFYWYRQILGQKVEFLVSFYNNEISEKSEIFDDQFSVERPDGSNFTLKIRSTKLEDSAMYFCASSEQNNSPLHFGNGTRLTVT.

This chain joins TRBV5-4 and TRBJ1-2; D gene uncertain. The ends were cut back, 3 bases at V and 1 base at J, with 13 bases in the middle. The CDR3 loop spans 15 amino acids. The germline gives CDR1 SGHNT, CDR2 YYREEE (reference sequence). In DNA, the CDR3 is TGTGCCAGCAGCTCCCCCTTGGGCGTTAACTATGGCTACACCTTC. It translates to CASSSPLGVNYGYTF.

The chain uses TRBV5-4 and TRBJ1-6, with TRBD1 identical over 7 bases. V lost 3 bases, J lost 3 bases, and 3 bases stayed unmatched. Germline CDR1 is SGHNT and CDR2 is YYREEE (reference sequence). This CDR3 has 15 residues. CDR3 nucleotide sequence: TGTGCCAGCAGCTCCGGACAGGACTATAATTCACCCCTCCACTTT. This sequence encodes CASSSGQDYNSPLHF.

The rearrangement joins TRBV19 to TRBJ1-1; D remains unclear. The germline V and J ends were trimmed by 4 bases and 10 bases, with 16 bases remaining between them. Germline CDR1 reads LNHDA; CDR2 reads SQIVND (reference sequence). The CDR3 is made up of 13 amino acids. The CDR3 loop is CASSNGAGLGAFF. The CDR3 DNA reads TGTGCCAGTAGTAATGGAGCCGGTCTGGGAGCTTTCTTT.

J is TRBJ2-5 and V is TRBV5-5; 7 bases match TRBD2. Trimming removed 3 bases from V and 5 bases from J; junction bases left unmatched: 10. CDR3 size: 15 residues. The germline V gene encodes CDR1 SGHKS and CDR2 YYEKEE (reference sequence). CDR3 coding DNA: TGTGCCAGCAGCTGGGCTGCGTCGGGGGGTGAGACCCAGTACTTC. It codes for CASSWAASGGETQYF. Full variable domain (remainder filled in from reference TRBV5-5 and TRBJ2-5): DAGVTQSPTHLIKTRGQQVTLRCSPISGHKSVSWYQQVLGQGPQFIFQYYEKEERGRGNFPDRFSARQFPNYSSELNVNALLLGDSALYLCASSWAASGGETQYFGPGTRLLVL.

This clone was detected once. The CDR3 spells CASGRGGGRDTQYF. The CDR3 bases are TGTGCCAGCGGCCGCGGGGGAGGGAGAGATACGCAGTATTTT. The chain has TRBV2 and TRBJ2-3, with 7 bases lining up with TRBD2. V lost 8 bases and J lost 5; bases outside the gene matches: 10. The germline gives CDR1 SNHLY, CDR2 FYNNEI. This CDR3 comprises 14 residues.